The 21 T cell receptor beta chains presented below share a single source sample, sequenced in a study of blood T cell repertoires in COVID-19. The method was immunoSEQ multiplex PCR; TCRdb's version includes in-frame clones alone and lacks a portion of them. Of approximately 99,000 clones in the sample, approximately 86% are singletons; the top ten hold approximately 2%. Sequencing was performed on peripheral blood. The receptor set was obtained from a man over 45 with COVID-19, enrolled during active disease.

This clone was seen just once. The CDR3 loop is CASSLVSGVYGYTF. DNA for the CDR3: TGCGCCAGCAGCTTGGTTTCAGGGGTATATGGCTACACCTTC. The rearrangement uses TRBV5-1 and TRBJ1-2; TRBD1 might be the D (6 bases). Between the trimmed V and J ends, which lost 0 bases and 5 bases, there was a span of 11 bases. The V gene's germline CDR1 is SGHRS and CDR2 YFSETQ. The CDR3 contains 14 residues.

This sequence joins TRBV6-5 and TRBJ2-3; TRBD1 aligns across 9 bases. Germline V CDR1 and CDR2: MNHEY, SVGAGI. This CDR3 is 14 amino acids long. The trim removed 2 bases at V and 5 bases at J, leaving 2 bases unmatched. The CDR3 loop reads CASSYGTGRDTQYF. The CDR3 coding sequence is TGTGCCAGCAGTTACGGGACAGGGAGAGATACGCAGTATTTT.

Comments on this clone: An end of the junction differs from the germline gene, which may be a read error. The chain recombines TRBV7-7 with TRBJ1-5, with unresolved D. The germline CDR1 and CDR2 sequences are SSHAT and FNYEAQ (reference sequence). CDR3 length equals 13 residues. CDR3 coding DNA: TGTGCTAGCAGCTTAGGGCGGAATCAGCCCCAGCATTTT. Its protein is CASSLGRNQPQHF.

The chain has TRBV7-9 and TRBJ1-3; D unresolved. V dropped 7 bases and J dropped 3 bases, with 10 bases sitting between them. The CDR3 has 13 residues. The germline gives CDR1 SEHNR, CDR2 FQNEAQ (reference sequence). The CDR3 region has the DNA TGTGCCAGCACCTTGCGAGTTGGAAACACCATATATTTT. This sequence encodes CASTLRVGNTIYF.

The V and J genes are TRBV19 and TRBJ1-6; 9 nucleotides line up with TRBD1. Germline CDR1 reads LNHDA; CDR2 reads SQIVND (reference sequence). V trimming: 6 bases; J trimming: 7 bases; junction bases outside the gene matches: 4. This CDR3 region has 14 residues. CDR3: CASRLGTGNSPLHF. CDR3 in DNA: TGTGCCAGTAGACTGGGGACAGGGAATTCACCCCTCCACTTT.

V is TRBV4-3 and J is TRBJ2-3, with D possibly TRBD2 on 5 matching bases. The V gene's germline CDR1 is LGHNA and CDR2 YSLEER. The V end was cut by 3 bases, the J end by 9 bases, with 10 bases between. The CDR3 covers 12 residues. CDR3 sequence (DNA): TGCGCCAGCAGCCAGTCGACGGGAACGCAGTATTTT. As protein: CASSQSTGTQYF.

The CDR3 DNA follows: TGTGCCAGCAGCCATCCCGACAGGGACACTGAAGCTTTCTTT. Its protein is CASSHPDRDTEAFF. The rearrangement links TRBV3-1 (or the pseudogene TRBV3-2) to TRBJ1-1; 7 nucleotides line up with TRBD1. The CDR3 is made up of 14 amino acids. V dropped 3 bases and J dropped 3; count of bases not matched to a gene: 4. Germline V CDR1 and CDR2: LGHDT, YNNKEL (reference sequence).

The chain has TRBV3-1 (or the pseudogene TRBV3-2) and TRBJ2-3, with no clear D. The ends were cut back, 0 bases at V and 4 bases at J, with 17 bases in the middle. The CDR3 runs 17 residues. In germline, CDR1 is LGHDT, CDR2 YNNKEL (reference sequence). CDR3 sequence (DNA): TGTGCCAGCAGCCAAGAGCCCGCCCAGTGGTCGTCAGATACGCAGTATTTT. Translating it yields CASSQEPAQWSSDTQYF.

This chain joins TRBV30 and TRBJ1-2; no definite D call. CDR3 length: 13 residues. Deletions cut 5 bases from V and 7 bases from J, with 17 bases between. CDR1 is GTSNPN, CDR2 SVGIG, per germline (reference sequence). The CDR3: CAWSRRETGGYTF. The CDR3 nucleotides are TGTGCCTGGTCGAGGAGGGAAACGGGTGGCTACACCTTC.

The genes are TRBV7-2 and TRBJ1-5; 8 bases are shared with TRBD1. CDR1 and CDR2 from the germline V gene are SGHTA and FQGNSA. V lost 5 bases to trimming and J lost 6 bases; unmatched junction nucleotides: 6. The CDR3 runs 14 residues. The CDR3 protein is CASSDRGFGQPQHF. CDR3 in DNA: TGTGCCAGCAGCGACAGGGGTTTCGGTCAGCCCCAGCATTTT.

The rearrangement uses TRBV2 and TRBJ2-1; 8 nucleotides line up with TRBD2. Germline V gives CDR1 SNHLY, CDR2 FYNNEI. This CDR3 comprises 15 residues. V was pared by 2 bases and J by 4 bases, with 4 bases of the junction left unmatched. The DNA for the CDR3 is TGTGCCAGCAGTGAAAGGGCTAGCGGGTACAATGAGCAGTTCTTC. This gives the protein CASSERASGYNEQFF.

CDR3 sequence (DNA): TGTGCCAGCAGTTACCAAACCCCCGGGAAAGCTTTCTTT. This encodes CASSYQTPGKAFF. V is TRBV6-6 and J is TRBJ1-1, with no clear D. Trimming took 2 bases from V and 9 from J, leaving 13 bases between them. This CDR3 contains 13 residues. Looked up from germline, CDR1 is MNHNY and CDR2 is SVGAGI (reference sequence).

The V and J genes are TRBV10-3 and TRBJ2-5; D is perhaps TRBD2 (6 bases). V was cut by 3 bases and J by 3 bases, with 11 bases left in between. Germline V gives CDR1 ENHRY, CDR2 SYGVKD. The CDR3 is 14 amino acids. This CDR3 reads CAISDPGLKETQYF. In DNA form, the CDR3 reads TGTGCCATCAGTGATCCGGGACTCAAAGAGACCCAGTACTTC.

The chain employs TRBV11-2 and TRBJ2-7; 7 nucleotides align to TRBD2. CDR3 size: 16 residues. CDR1 is SGHAT, CDR2 FQNNGV, per germline. V was clipped by 5 bases and J by 0 bases; unmatched bases: 10. The CDR3 DNA is TGTGCCAGCAGCGATAATAGCGGGTCCACCTCCTACGAGCAGTACTTC. Translated: CASSDNSGSTSYEQYF.

The CDR3 spells CASSVGYNQPQHF. Here the CDR3 DNA reads TGTGCCAGCAGCGTAGGTTACAATCAGCCCCAGCATTTT. The chain has TRBV9 and TRBJ1-5, with D unclear. Germline V gene data show CDR1 as SGDLS and CDR2 as YYNGEE. The CDR3 sequence is 13 residues long. V was clipped by 0 bases and J by 3 bases, with 4 bases between them. The complete variable domain, with remaining parts taken from reference TRBV9 and TRBJ1-5, reads DSGVTQTPKHLITATGQRVTLRCSPRSGDLSVYWYQQSLDQGLQFLIQYYNGEERAKGNILERFSAQQFPDLHSELNLSSLELGDSALYFCASSVGYNQPQHFGDGTRLSIL.

The chain combines TRBV10-3 with TRBJ2-3; TRBD2 is a possible D gene (5 bases). The V end lost 1 base, the J end lost 1 base, and 12 bases lay between the germline ends. Germline CDR1 reads ENHRY; CDR2 reads SYGVKD. This CDR3 is built from 16 residues. The CDR3 protein is CAISEFSGSGTDTQYF. In DNA form, the CDR3 reads TGTGCCATCAGTGAGTTCAGCGGCTCCGGCACAGATACGCAGTATTTT.

This clone was recorded once. This chain connects TRBV10-3 to TRBJ1-2, with D possibly TRBD1 on 6 matching bases. The CDR3 loop spans 16 amino acids. Trimming stripped 3 bases from V and 4 bases from J, with 18 bases between. Germline lookup yields CDR1 ENHRY and CDR2 SYGVKD. The CDR3, as DNA: TGTGCCATCAGTGAAGGGGGACAAGCACTTAGCTATGGCTACACCTTC. This gives the protein CAISEGGQALSYGYTF.

The chain couples TRBV4-3 to TRBJ1-2, with a weak D call TRBD1 (6 bases). Germline V gene data show CDR1 as LGHNA and CDR2 as YSLEER. V shed 1 base and J shed 0 bases, with 12 bases lying between them. CDR3 length: 16 amino acids. For the CDR3, the DNA is TGCGCCAGCAGCCAAGTTCCAGGGGCGTCTAACTATGGCTACACCTTC. Translation gives CASSQVPGASNYGYTF.

The chain couples TRBV7-9 to TRBJ2-5; the match to TRBD2 covers 7 bases. CDR3 length: 13 amino acids. In germline, CDR1 is SEHNR, CDR2 FQNEAQ (reference sequence). V shed 5 bases, J shed 4 bases, and the junction held 4 bases outside the gene matches. The CDR3 spells CASSLSGTETQYF. In nucleotides, the CDR3 is TGTGCCAGCAGCCTAAGCGGGACAGAGACCCAGTACTTC.

V gene TRBV15 combines with J gene TRBJ1-5, with D possibly matching TRBD1 (5 bases). Trimming shortened V by 0 bases and J by 9 bases, and 18 bases separated the two germline ends. The length of the CDR3 is 16 residues. Germline V gene sequence: CDR1 LNHNV, CDR2 YYDKDF (reference sequence). The CDR3 sequence: CATSRDRGGILGPQHF. The CDR3 DNA follows: TGTGCCACCAGCAGAGATAGGGGAGGGATCCTAGGGCCCCAGCATTTT.

This chain joins TRBV24-1 and TRBJ2-7; 7 bases fit TRBD1. J was trimmed by 4 bases and V by 3 bases; bases with no gene match: 11. This CDR3 contains 16 residues. Germline V gene sequence: CDR1 KGHDR, CDR2 SFDVKD. The CDR3 loop is CATSDRQGGSLYEQYF. DNA of the CDR3: TGTGCCACCAGTGATAGACAGGGCGGTAGTTTGTACGAGCAGTACTTC.